The T cell receptor (beta chain) described here comes from a study of HIV-infected patients and healthy controls. Notes on the study in general: CMV-associated CDR3s mostly grew nonsignificantly during therapy, while HIV-associated CDR3s declined significantly.

This CDR3 is built from 14 residues. V was cut by 8 bases and J by 3 bases, with 11 bases left in between. Germline V gives CDR1 SGHAT, CDR2 FQDESV (reference sequence). The repertoire came from unfractionated whole blood and reflected all unsorted peripheral T cells. The table lists this clonotype with many counts. What it binds is not known. Alpha and beta constant-region primers primed reverse transcription of about 470 ng RNA. Alpha and beta chain libraries were made separately by chain-specific third strand synthesis with multiplexing indices. Priming off the SP2 site generated the second strand. TCRdb called the 5' RACE reads again in MiXCR, with one record for every CDR3 protein. This table holds under 11,000 distinct CDR3 sequences, 7% to 9% found once.

The receptor was derived from an adult in good health. The J gene is TRBJ2-6, the V gene TRBV11-1, with D maybe TRBD2 (6 bases). Sequenced material: blood. CDR3: CASSSRGGANVLTF. The CDR3 DNA sequence: TGTGCCAGCTCGTCGCGGGGTGGGGCCAACGTCCTGACTTTC. The variable domain in full, with the rest retrieved from reference TRBV11-1 and TRBJ2-6, is EAEVAQSPRYKITEKSQAVAFWCDPISGHATLYWYRQILGQGPELLVQFQDESVVDDSQLPKDRFSAERLKGVDSTLKIQPAELGDSAMYLCASSSRGGANVLTFGAGSRLTVL.